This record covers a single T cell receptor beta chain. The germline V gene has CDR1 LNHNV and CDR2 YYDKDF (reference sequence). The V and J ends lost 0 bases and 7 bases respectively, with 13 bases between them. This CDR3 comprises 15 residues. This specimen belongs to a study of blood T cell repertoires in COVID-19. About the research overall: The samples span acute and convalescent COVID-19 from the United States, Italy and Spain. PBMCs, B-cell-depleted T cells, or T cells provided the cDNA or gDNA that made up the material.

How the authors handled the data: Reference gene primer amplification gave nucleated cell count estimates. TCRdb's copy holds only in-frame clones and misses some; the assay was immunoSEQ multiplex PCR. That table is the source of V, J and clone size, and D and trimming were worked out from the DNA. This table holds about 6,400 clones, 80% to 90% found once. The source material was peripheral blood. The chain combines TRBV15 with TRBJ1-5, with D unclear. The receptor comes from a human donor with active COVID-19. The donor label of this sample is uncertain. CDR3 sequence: CATSRDPRIGQPQHF. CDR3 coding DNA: TGTGCCACCAGCAGAGATCCGCGGATCGGGCAGCCCCAGCATTTT.